These T cell receptor beta chains were read from a single sample in a study of shared clonotypes between healthy human individuals. Repertoires were generated with immunoSEQ multiplex PCR, while TCRdb's copy carries only in-frame clones and drops some. Of about 2.4 million clones in the sample, 93% were seen once. The specimen was naive CD4+ T cells from PBMCs. Receptors were obtained from a man aged 18 to 30 in good health. Some clones in this sample may be carry-over from other donors' samples. Each CDR3 is given with its conserved first and last residue. Each record gives: V gene, D gene, J gene, clone size, CDR3 DNA, CDR3 protein. A D gene is named only where the DNA matches it firmly. Expanded clones get a size class; other rows say once, few or many, or leave the size out.

TRBV9,TRBD2,TRBJ2-3,NA,TGTGCCAGCAGCGTCGATTCGCGGGGGTGGGGCACAGATACGCAGTATTTT,CASSVDSRGWGTDTQYF
TRBV6-6,NA,TRBJ1-1,NA,TGTGCCAGCAGTTACGGGACACTAAACACTGAAGCTTTCTTT,CASSYGTLNTEAFF
TRBV15,TRBD2,TRBJ2-1,NA,TGTGCCACCAGCAGAGTTACTAGCGGGAGTCAAGAGCAGTTCTTC,CATSRVTSGSQEQFF
TRBV6-4,NA,TRBJ1-6,NA,TGTGCCAGCAGTGAGTGGGCGAATTCACCCCTCCACTTT,CASSEWANSPLHF
TRBV30,TRBD2,TRBJ2-1,NA,TGTGCCTGGAGTAGACTAGGGATTCGGGGGGGCAATGAGCAGTTCTTC,CAWSRLGIRGGNEQFF
TRBV19,TRBD2,TRBJ2-1,NA,TGTGCCAGCCGGACTAGCGCAATCAATGAGCAGTTCTTC,CASRTSAINEQFF
TRBV5-1,TRBD1,TRBJ1-1,NA,TGCGCCAGCAGCTTGCGACAGGGGGCAGATGAAGCTTTCTTT,CASSLRQGADEAFF
TRBV11-2,NA,TRBJ2-2,NA,TGTGCCAGCAGCTTAGATCGAGGGGGAGGCACCGGGGAGCTGTTTTTT,CASSLDRGGGTGELFF
TRBV20-1,NA,TRBJ2-7,NA,TGCAGTGCCGGGCAAGTGGAGGAGCAGTACTTC,CSAGQVEEQYF
TRBV7-6,TRBD2,TRBJ2-1,NA,TGTGCCAGCAGCCGAATGGGACTAGCGGGATCCCTTGAGCAGTTCTTC,CASSRMGLAGSLEQFF
TRBV30,TRBD2,TRBJ2-1,NA,TGTGCCGGTCCCCGGGTCGGGCCGCTAGCGGGAGGCGGAGTATACAATGAGCAGTTCTTC,CAGPRVGPLAGGGVYNEQFF
TRBV6-1,NA,TRBJ1-5,NA,TGTGCCAGCAGGATCACGGGAAATCAGCCCCAGCATTTT,CASRITGNQPQHF
TRBV7-2,NA,TRBJ2-7,NA,TGTGCCAGCAGCTTAGAGGCGGCGGTTGGCTACGAGCAGTACTTC,CASSLEAAVGYEQYF
TRBV7-2,NA,TRBJ2-1,NA,TGTGCCAGCAGCTTTTACTATGCCGATGAGCAGTTCTTC,CASSFYYADEQFF
TRBV9,NA,TRBJ2-5,NA,TGTGCCAGCAGCGCCCCAAGAGAGACCCAGTACTTC,CASSAPRETQYF
TRBV5-6,NA,TRBJ2-1,NA,TGTGCCAGCAGTTTGCGCTACAATGAGCAGTTCTTC,CASSLRYNEQFF
TRBV6-5,TRBD1,TRBJ2-1,NA,TGTGCCAGCAGTTCGCGGGACAGGGGGCGTCGGGAGCAGTTCTTC,CASSSRDRGRREQFF
TRBV29-1,NA,TRBJ1-1,NA,TGCAGCGTTGCCAACTGGGCTGAAGCTTTCTTT,CSVANWAEAFF
TRBV2,NA,TRBJ2-2,NA,TGTGCCAGCAGTGATGAGGGTCACACCGGGGAGCTGTTTTTT,CASSDEGHTGELFF
TRBV29-1,NA,TRBJ2-7,NA,TGCAGCGTCCGCCTCAATCCCGGCGAGCAGTACTTC,CSVRLNPGEQYF
TRBV5-1,NA,TRBJ2-5,NA,TGCGCCAGCAGCCGCCGAATCGGAGGGGAGACCCAGTACTTC,CASSRRIGGETQYF
TRBV5-4,NA,TRBJ2-2,NA,TGTGCCAGCAGCTTGGTCCCCCAGGGGATGAACACCGGGGAGCTGTTTTTT,CASSLVPQGMNTGELFF
TRBV6-1,TRBD1,TRBJ1-2,NA,TGTGCCAGCAGGACAGGGTACGACTATGGCTACACCTTC,CASRTGYDYGYTF
TRBV15,NA,TRBJ2-5,NA,TGTGCCACCAGCTCCCGGCCGGTCCCCCAAGAGACCCAGTACTTC,CATSSRPVPQETQYF
TRBV6-5,TRBD1,TRBJ1-5,NA,TGTGCCAGCAGTTCACGGGACAGGGGAGGGAGGGAGCCCCAGCATTTT,CASSSRDRGGREPQHF
TRBV5-1,NA,TRBJ2-5,NA,TGCGCCAGCAGTATCGGAATCCAAGAGACCCAGTACTTC,CASSIGIQETQYF
TRBV4-1,NA,TRBJ2-2,NA,TGCGCCAGCAACAAAATCGGGGGGCGGGTCGGGGAGCTGTTTTTT,CASNKIGGRVGELFF
TRBV6-1,TRBD2,TRBJ2-7,NA,TGTGCCAGCATCCTGACTAGCGGGATGGCCGAGCAGTACTTC,CASILTSGMAEQYF
TRBV29-1,TRBD1,TRBJ1-2,NA,TGCAGCGTTCGCGGACAGGGGGCGCCCGGCTACACCTTC,CSVRGQGAPGYTF
TRBV7-6,NA,TRBJ2-7,once,TGTGCCAGCAGCGATCGGGCCTACGAGCAGTACTTC,CASSDRAYEQYF
TRBV29-1,NA,TRBJ2-5,NA,TGCAGCGTCGCCGGAGGCCAACAGCGGGAGACCCAGTACTTC,CSVAGGQQRETQYF
TRBV7-3,TRBD2,TRBJ2-5,NA,TGTGCCAGCAGCTCCTCCGGTAGCGGGAGTAGGGAGACCCAGTACTTC,CASSSSGSGSRETQYF
TRBV11-2,NA,TRBJ2-7,NA,TGTGCCAGCAGCTACGTTGGACAGAGCTCCTACGAGCAGTACTTC,CASSYVGQSSYEQYF
TRBV7-2,NA,TRBJ1-2,NA,TGTGCCAGCAGCCTAGTTATCGGGGATGGCTACACCTTC,CASSLVIGDGYTF
TRBV11-2,TRBD2,TRBJ2-3,once,TGTGCCAGCAGCTTAGGACTAGCGGGAGACTACACAGATACGCAGTATTTT,CASSLGLAGDYTDTQYF
TRBV2,TRBD1,TRBJ2-1,NA,TGTGCCAGCAGTTTCGACAGGGGAGACTACAATGAGCAGTTCTTC,CASSFDRGDYNEQFF
TRBV7-9,NA,TRBJ2-1,NA,TGTGCCAGCAGCCCCGCGCAGGGCAATGAGCAGTTCTTC,CASSPAQGNEQFF
TRBV5-5,NA,TRBJ2-7,NA,TGTGCCAGCAGCCCTCGAATCCAGGGACCATCCTACGAGCAGTACTTC,CASSPRIQGPSYEQYF
TRBV28,TRBD2,TRBJ2-3,NA,TGTGCCAGCAGTACCTTAGCGGGTGGTGGAACAGATACGCAGTATTTT,CASSTLAGGGTDTQYF
TRBV7-8,TRBD1,TRBJ1-5,NA,TGTGCCAGCAGCAAAAACCGGGACAGGTCCAATCAGCCCCAGCATTTT,CASSKNRDRSNQPQHF
TRBV13,TRBD1,TRBJ1-5,NA,TGTGCCAGCAGCGCCCGGCAGGGGGCTTATCAGTCCCAGCATTTT,CASSARQGAYQSQHF
TRBV19,NA,TRBJ2-3,NA,TGTGCCAGTAGTTTGCAATACACAGATACGCAGTATTTT,CASSLQYTDTQYF
TRBV30,NA,TRBJ2-7,NA,TGTGCCTGGAGTGTCCAGACACCCCCCTACGAGCAGTACTTC,CAWSVQTPPYEQYF
TRBV6-1,TRBD2,TRBJ2-5,NA,TGTGCCAGCAGTATTAGCGGGGGGCTTATAGAGACCCAGTACTTC,CASSISGGLIETQYF
TRBV28,TRBD1,TRBJ2-7,NA,TGTGCCAGCCAGACAGGGTCGACCTACGAGCAGTACTTC,CASQTGSTYEQYF
TRBV5-6,NA,TRBJ2-3,NA,TGTGCCAGCAGCTTGGGACCATGGGCAGATACGCAGTATTTT,CASSLGPWADTQYF